Below, one T cell receptor (beta chain) is given with its context. Its antigen is not identified. Other DNA variants within this sample encode the same CDR3. Trimming removed 6 bases from V and 2 bases from J; junction bases left unmatched: 5. CDR1 and CDR2 from the germline V gene are MNHEY and SVGAGI. This CDR3 region has 15 residues. In the PCR, 60 Vbeta and 13 Jbeta primers were used. Original methodology: Unique TCR beta chains numbered roughly 80 million in a later analysis, with 10 million to 14 million shared. Profiling relied on immunoSEQ multiplex PCR, and the TCRdb table lists in-frame clones only, not all of them. The V and J calls and clone size were taken over from that table, and D and trimming were inferred from the DNA. Counted here are tens of thousands of clones, about 75% occurring once; the ten biggest clones make up roughly a tenth. This record belongs to a study of cytomegalovirus exposure and HLA in healthy donors. Overall study context: Among about 190 million T cells, an earlier analysis found 95 million to 140 million unique TCR beta sequences. Study findings and constraints: Both high specificity and high sensitivity reportedly marked the classifier's diagnosis of cytomegalovirus status. A later analysis reported that several of the most significant clusters appeared to be linked to common viral pathogens, among them Epstein-Barr virus.

The source material was PBMCs. The rearrangement uses TRBV6-5 and TRBJ2-7; 12 nucleotides agree with TRBD1. The clonotype was recovered from a man aged 30 to 39 in good health and CMV-seropositive. CDR3 amino acids: CASSHGTGGTYEQYF. CDR3 bases: TGTGCCAGCAGCCACGGGACAGGGGGCACCTACGAGCAGTACTTC.